This T cell receptor (beta chain) was sequenced in a study of T cells in Graves' hyperthyroidism and ophthalmopathy (dated by TCRdb to between 2018 and 2020). About the full investigation: Peripheral blood samples were taken at initial diagnosis, before any treatment was given. TCR V-J signatures able to tell the groups apart were searched for in a discovery cohort of 95 to 100 patients, of whom under 45 had Graves' ophthalmopathy and around 56 had stable Graves' hyperthyroidism. Whether ophthalmopathy could be predicted prospectively was tested in an independent validation cohort made up of under 20 hyperthyroidism patients plus 17 patients who later progressed to ophthalmopathy. For training and testing, the 100 patients in the discovery cohort were randomly divided in a 7:3 ratio. Thyroid tissue and blood T-cell repertoires from over 5 Graves' hyperthyroidism patients were also compared in the study. After blood sampling, hyperthyroidism patients were treated with methimazole at a starting dose of 30 mg daily, and ophthalmopathy patients were treated with high-dose intravenous methylprednisolone. TCR Vbeta CDR3 sequencing of 130 to 150 peripheral blood samples (under 45 ophthalmopathy, 75 hyperthyroidism and roughly 17 progressor patients) is reported in the paper. The research as a whole found: No statistical method was used to set the sample size in advance, and investigators knew the group allocation. A model built on a 13 V-J signature distinguished ophthalmopathy from stable hyperthyroidism, reaching around 87% sensitivity and about 81% specificity in cross-validation and 80%/75% in testing. During validation, the model predicted progression to ophthalmopathy a median of roughly six months ahead of onset, with 60% to 71% sensitivity and around 73% specificity. Most expanded thyroid clonotypes (frequency above 0.001) were also found in blood, which suggests that blood repertoires may mirror thyroid immune responses.

TCR beta CDR3 regions were amplified from RNA transcripts. For the first round of RT-PCR on the TCR CDR3, the HTBI primer set was used together with the Qiagen OneStep RT-PCR kit. A second multiplex PCR round built the libraries, followed by size selection and purification. Libraries were sequenced paired-end with 100 bp reads on an Illumina HiSeq2000. In the source study's methods: Raw data were processed with SOAPnuke, discarding reads with adapters, uncalled bases, mean Phred below 15, or no exact constant-primer or identifier match. High-quality paired reads were merged with COPE v1.2.5, and unique nucleotide sequences were defined as clonotypes. Clonotypes were aligned to IMGT TRBV, TRBD and TRBJ reference segments using MiTCR v1.1. Analysis was restricted to V-J combinations with a frequency above 0.0001, which covered roughly 99% of repertoires. A TCS score was defined as the ratio between F50 (clonal expansion) and ExV (chaos), using BLOSUM62-based TCRdist between CDR3 peptides within each V-J. Welch's t-statistics and random forest reduced 514 V-J features to 13, which were used in a naive Bayes classifier (R e1071). The Morisita-Horn index was used to measure how similar the thyroid and blood repertoires were. The public reads were run again by TCRdb, first through fastp at Q25 and then through MiXCR, and only productive beta chains were kept. Each CDR3 protein appears once, grouped with its most common genes and DNA. In this record, the V and J calls reflect TCRdb's handling and not the investigators' own analysis. The sample has 600,000 to 700,000 distinct CDR3 sequences on record, approximately 14% of them singletons. The leading ten clones occupy 4% to 5.5% of the sample.

This clonotype showed up many times. This clone's antigen is unknown. Base qualities are not provided; no much larger clone lies one nucleotide away. From the cysteine through the phenylalanine, the CDR3 covers 12 amino acids. CDR3 DNA only is kept here, 36 bases in frame from base 1. Between the V and J ends, shortened by 5 bases and 4 bases respectively, the junction contains 8 bases. CDR1 SGHVS and CDR2 FQNEAQ were looked up in the germline V gene. Ophthalmopathy patients had moderately to severely active disease, with a Clinical Activity Score of 3 or more, a NOSPECS grade of 4 or more, and a disease duration of less than 3 months. Any patient with an uncontrolled infection, another autoimmune disease, pregnancy or lactation was excluded. Clinical symptoms, serum thyroxine and TRAb, thyroid ultrasound, and orbital computed tomography formed the basis for the diagnoses. PBMCs were separated from approximately 10 ml of fresh peripheral blood using Ficoll-Paque density gradient centrifugation. Trizol reagent was used to extract total RNA, and RNA quality was then checked on an Agilent 2100 Bioanalyzer.

This TCR was recovered from a woman in her 40s with Graves' ophthalmopathy. This chain is built from TRBV7-8 and TRBJ2-5; no D gene call is confident. The sequenced sample was blood. The DNA sequence follows: TGTGCCAGCAGCCGTGAAAGAGAGACCCAGTACTTC. This gives the protein CASSRERETQYF.